Listed below are T cell receptor beta chains from one sample, sequenced in a study of blood T cell repertoires in COVID-19. Using immunoSEQ multiplex PCR, the repertoire was profiled, and TCRdb retains in-frame clones only, with some absent. The sample shows around 170,000 clones, around 80% of them seen only once. Sequenced input: PBMCs or T cells enriched from blood (not recorded which). All receptors come from a man aged 45 to 65 who had recovered from COVID-19. Each CDR3 is given with its conserved first and last residue. Each record gives: CDR3 length, D gene, V gene, J gene, clone size, CDR3 protein, CDR3 DNA. The D gene is left open where the match is weak. Only part of the rows carry a size: once, few, many, or a class if the clone is expanded.

length: 16
D: TRBD1
V: TRBV5-5
J: TRBJ1-1
size: .
CDR3: CASSIGQGSGNTEAFF
DNA: TGTGCCAGCAGCATTGGACAGGGCTCAGGGAACACTGAAGCTTTCTTT

length: 13
D: .
V: TRBV7-3
J: TRBJ1-5
size: .
CDR3: CASSVDRNQPQHF
DNA: TGTGCCAGCAGCGTTGACAGGAATCAGCCCCAGCATTTT

length: 16
D: .
V: TRBV6-2/TRBV6-3
J: TRBJ2-2
size: few
CDR3: CASSQRAGPNTGELFF
DNA: TGTGCCAGCAGCCAACGGGCAGGGCCGAACACCGGGGAGCTGTTTTTT

length: 17
D: TRBD2
V: TRBV15
J: TRBJ2-1
size: .
CDR3: CATSRASKAGGGHEQFF
DNA: TGTGCCACCAGCAGAGCCTCGAAAGCGGGGGGCGGACATGAGCAGTTCTTC

length: 14
D: .
V: TRBV19
J: TRBJ1-1
size: few
CDR3: CASTLGRGSTEAFF
DNA: TGTGCCAGTACCCTGGGCAGGGGTAGTACTGAAGCTTTCTTT

length: 15
D: TRBD1
V: TRBV2
J: TRBJ1-3
size: .
CDR3: CASRDRGTTGNTIYF
DNA: TGTGCCAGCAGAGACAGGGGGACAACGGGAAACACCATATATTTT

length: 11
D: .
V: TRBV29-1
J: TRBJ1-1
size: .
CDR3: CSVDRGGEAFF
DNA: TGCAGCGTTGACCGAGGAGGTGAAGCTTTCTTT

length: 13
D: .
V: TRBV5-5
J: TRBJ2-5
size: .
CDR3: CASSQDRKETQYF
DNA: TGTGCCAGCAGCCAGGACAGAAAAGAGACCCAGTACTTC

length: 13
D: TRBD1
V: TRBV18
J: TRBJ2-1
size: .
CDR3: CASLRDSHNEQFF
DNA: TGTGCCAGCTTACGGGACAGCCACAATGAGCAGTTCTTC

length: 14
D: TRBD2
V: TRBV11-3
J: TRBJ2-5
size: .
CDR3: CASSSGGPGETQYF
DNA: TGTGCCAGCAGCTCGGGGGGGCCCGGAGAGACCCAGTACTTC

length: 15
D: TRBD2
V: TRBV30
J: TRBJ2-3
size: .
CDR3: CAWSAGLAGTDTQYF
DNA: TGTGCCTGGAGTGCGGGACTAGCGGGGACGGATACGCAGTATTTT

length: 14
D: TRBD1
V: TRBV7-3
J: TRBJ2-1
size: .
CDR3: CASSRGQVGGEQFF
DNA: TGTGCCAGCAGCCGAGGACAGGTGGGTGGTGAGCAGTTCTTC

length: 15
D: TRBD2
V: TRBV7-2
J: TRBJ2-3
size: .
CDR3: CASSLNERSGGAPYF
DNA: TGTGCCAGCAGCTTAAATGAACGAAGCGGGGGGGCCCCGTATTTT

length: 15
D: TRBD2
V: TRBV7-2
J: TRBJ2-5
size: .
CDR3: CASSSSSGGAETQYF
DNA: TGTGCCAGCAGCTCTTCTAGCGGGGGGGCTGAGACCCAGTACTTC

length: 14
D: TRBD1
V: TRBV2
J: TRBJ1-6
size: .
CDR3: CASRGTGPNSPLHF
DNA: TGTGCCAGCAGGGGGACAGGGCCAAATTCACCCCTCCACTTT

length: 17
D: .
V: TRBV5-1
J: TRBJ2-5
size: .
CDR3: CASSPLAQLGRGETQYF
DNA: TGCGCCAGCAGCCCCCTTGCCCAGTTGGGCCGGGGGGAGACCCAGTACTTC

length: 15
D: .
V: TRBV3-1/TRBV3-2
J: TRBJ1-5
size: .
CDR3: CASSQGLQGHQPQHF
DNA: TGTGCCAGCAGCCAAGGGCTACAGGGTCATCAGCCCCAGCATTTT

length: 15
D: TRBD2
V: TRBV7-3
J: TRBJ2-3
size: few
CDR3: CASSHSGGSPDTQYF
DNA: TGTGCCAGCAGCCATAGCGGGGGTTCGCCAGATACGCAGTATTTT

length: 17
D: TRBD2
V: TRBV14
J: TRBJ2-7
size: .
CDR3: CASSQQLYGGSSYEQYF
DNA: TGTGCCAGCAGCCAACAATTATATGGCGGGAGCTCCTACGAGCAGTACTTC

length: 12
D: .
V: TRBV10-3
J: TRBJ1-1
size: .
CDR3: CAIKELNTEAFF
DNA: TGTGCCATCAAGGAGCTGAACACTGAAGCTTTCTTT

length: 15
D: TRBD1
V: TRBV7-2
J: TRBJ1-4
size: .
CDR3: CASSPRTGRGEKLFF
DNA: TGTGCCAGCAGCCCGCGGACAGGGAGGGGTGAAAAACTGTTTTTT

length: 15
D: .
V: TRBV2
J: TRBJ1-6
size: .
CDR3: CASSLTRVGNSPLHF
DNA: TGTGCCAGCAGCCTCACGCGGGTGGGTAATTCACCCCTCCACTTT

length: 15
D: TRBD1
V: TRBV5-1
J: TRBJ1-5
size: .
CDR3: CASSLDGQGYQPQHF
DNA: TGCGCCAGCAGCTTGGACGGACAGGGGTATCAGCCCCAGCATTTT

length: 13
D: .
V: TRBV19
J: TRBJ1-5
size: .
CDR3: CASSTGSNQPQHF
DNA: TGTGCCAGTAGTACCGGGTCGAATCAGCCCCAGCATTTT

length: 13
D: TRBD1
V: TRBV12-3/TRBV12-4
J: TRBJ1-1
size: .
CDR3: CASRQGEVTEAFF
DNA: TGTGCCAGCAGGCAGGGGGAGGTCACTGAAGCTTTCTTT

length: 15
D: TRBD1
V: TRBV28
J: TRBJ1-4
size: .
CDR3: CASSPNRGRWEKLFF
DNA: TGTGCCAGCAGCCCCAACAGGGGGCGGTGGGAAAAACTGTTTTTT

length: 15
D: .
V: TRBV4-3
J: TRBJ2-3
size: .
CDR3: CASSHGLAPTDTQYF
DNA: TGCGCCAGCAGCCATGGGCTAGCACCCACAGATACGCAGTATTTT

length: 14
D: TRBD1
V: TRBV5-5
J: TRBJ1-2
size: few
CDR3: CASTTGTGGYGYTF
DNA: TGTGCCAGCACCACCGGGACAGGGGGCTATGGCTACACCTTC

length: 15
D: TRBD2
V: TRBV5-1
J: TRBJ2-5
size: .
CDR3: CASSQLGGWKETQYF
DNA: TGCGCCAGCAGCCAATTGGGGGGGTGGAAAGAGACCCAGTACTTC

length: 20
D: .
V: TRBV5-1
J: TRBJ2-6
size: .
CDR3: CASSLHLLNAGSTGANVLTF
DNA: TGCGCCAGCAGCCTCCATCTCCTTAATGCCGGGTCCACAGGGGCCAACGTCCTGACTTTC

length: 13
D: .
V: TRBV4-2
J: TRBJ2-3
size: .
CDR3: CASSPDRGVAQYF
DNA: TGTGCCAGCAGCCCAGACCGGGGTGTTGCGCAGTATTTT

length: 15
D: TRBD1
V: TRBV28
J: TRBJ1-5
size: .
CDR3: CASRPGTGGGQPQHF
DNA: TGTGCCAGCAGGCCCGGGACAGGGGGAGGTCAGCCCCAGCATTTT

length: 15
D: .
V: TRBV6-2/TRBV6-3
J: TRBJ1-2
size: .
CDR3: CASSFFAQGVNGYTF
DNA: TGTGCCAGCAGTTTCTTCGCACAGGGTGTAAATGGCTACACCTTC

length: 15
D: TRBD2
V: TRBV5-1
J: TRBJ2-3
size: .
CDR3: CASKKMASGTDTQYF
DNA: TGCGCCAGCAAAAAAATGGCTAGCGGGACAGATACGCAGTATTTT

length: 13
D: .
V: TRBV12-3/TRBV12-4
J: TRBJ2-7
size: .
CDR3: CASSPSGTMEQYF
DNA: TGTGCCAGCAGTCCCTCCGGTACGATGGAGCAGTACTTC

length: 14
D: TRBD1
V: TRBV18
J: TRBJ2-2
size: .
CDR3: CASSRDRGTGELFF
DNA: TGTGCCAGCTCAAGGGACAGGGGCACCGGGGAGCTGTTTTTT

length: 14
D: .
V: TRBV19
J: TRBJ2-1
size: .
CDR3: CASTPPRSYNEQFF
DNA: TGTGCCAGTACCCCCCCGCGTTCCTACAATGAGCAGTTCTTC

length: 13
D: .
V: TRBV3-1/TRBV3-2
J: TRBJ2-3
size: .
CDR3: CASSQDNGDTQYF
DNA: TGTGCCAGCAGCCAAGACAACGGGGATACGCAGTATTTT

length: 11
D: .
V: TRBV5-5
J: TRBJ2-1
size: .
CDR3: CASSLEEPQFF
DNA: TGTGCCAGCAGCTTGGAAGAGCCCCAGTTCTTC

length: 16
D: .
V: TRBV4-1
J: TRBJ1-3
size: once
CDR3: CASSQDDWRSGNTIYF
DNA: TGCGCCAGCAGCCAAGATGACTGGCGTTCTGGAAACACCATATATTTT

length: 14
D: TRBD1
V: TRBV4-1
J: TRBJ2-5
size: .
CDR3: CASSQGTGQETQYF
DNA: TGCGCCAGCAGCCAGGGGACAGGGCAAGAGACCCAGTACTTC